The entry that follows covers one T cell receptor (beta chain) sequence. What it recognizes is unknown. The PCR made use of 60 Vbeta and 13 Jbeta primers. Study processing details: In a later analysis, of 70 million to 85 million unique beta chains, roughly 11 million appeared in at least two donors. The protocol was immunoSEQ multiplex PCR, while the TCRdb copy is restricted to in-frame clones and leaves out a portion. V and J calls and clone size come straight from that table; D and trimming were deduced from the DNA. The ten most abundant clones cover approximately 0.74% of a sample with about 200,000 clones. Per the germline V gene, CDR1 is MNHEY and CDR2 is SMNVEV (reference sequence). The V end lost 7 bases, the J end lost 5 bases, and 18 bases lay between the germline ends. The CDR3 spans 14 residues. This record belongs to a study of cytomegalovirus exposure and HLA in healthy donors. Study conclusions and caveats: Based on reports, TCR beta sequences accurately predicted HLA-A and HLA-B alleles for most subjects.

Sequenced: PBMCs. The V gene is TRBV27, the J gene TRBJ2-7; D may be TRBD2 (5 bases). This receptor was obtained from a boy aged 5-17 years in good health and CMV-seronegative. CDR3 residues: CASTPVYGEHEQYF. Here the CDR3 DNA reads TGTGCCAGCACCCCCGTTTACGGGGAACACGAGCAGTACTTC.